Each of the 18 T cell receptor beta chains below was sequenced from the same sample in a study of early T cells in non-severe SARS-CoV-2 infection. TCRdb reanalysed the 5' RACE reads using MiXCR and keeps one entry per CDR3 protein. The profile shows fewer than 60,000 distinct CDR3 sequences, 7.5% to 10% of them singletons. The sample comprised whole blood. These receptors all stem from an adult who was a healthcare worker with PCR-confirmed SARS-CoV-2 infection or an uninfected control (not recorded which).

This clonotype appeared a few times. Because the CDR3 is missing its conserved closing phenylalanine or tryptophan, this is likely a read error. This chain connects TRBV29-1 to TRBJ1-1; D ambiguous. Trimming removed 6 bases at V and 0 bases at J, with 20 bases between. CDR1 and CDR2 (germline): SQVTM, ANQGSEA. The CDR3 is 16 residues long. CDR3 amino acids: CSVAMAVSVLNTEAFL. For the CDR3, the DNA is TGCAGCGTCGCGATGGCGGTATCCGTACTGAACACTGAAGCTTTCCTT.

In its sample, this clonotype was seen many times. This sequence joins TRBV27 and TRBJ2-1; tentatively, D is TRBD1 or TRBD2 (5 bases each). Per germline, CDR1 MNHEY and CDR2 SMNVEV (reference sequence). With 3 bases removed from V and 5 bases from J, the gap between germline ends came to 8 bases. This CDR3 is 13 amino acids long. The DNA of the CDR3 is TGTGCCAGCAGTTTCGAGGGGAACAATGAGCAGTTCTTC. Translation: CASSFEGNNEQFF.

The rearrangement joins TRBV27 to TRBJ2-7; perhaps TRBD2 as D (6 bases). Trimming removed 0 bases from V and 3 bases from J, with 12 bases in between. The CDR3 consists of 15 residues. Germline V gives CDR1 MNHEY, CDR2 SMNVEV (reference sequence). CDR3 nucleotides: TGTGCCAGCAGTTTATCGGCACTAGCTTACTACGAGCAGTACTTC. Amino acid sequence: CASSLSALAYYEQYF.

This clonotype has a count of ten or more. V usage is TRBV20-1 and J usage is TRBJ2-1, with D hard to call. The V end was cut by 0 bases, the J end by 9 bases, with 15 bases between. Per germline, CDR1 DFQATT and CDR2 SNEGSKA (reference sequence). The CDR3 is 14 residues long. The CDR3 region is CSARDGNRQSEQFF. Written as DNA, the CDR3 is TGCAGTGCTAGAGATGGCAATAGGCAGAGTGAGCAGTTCTTC.

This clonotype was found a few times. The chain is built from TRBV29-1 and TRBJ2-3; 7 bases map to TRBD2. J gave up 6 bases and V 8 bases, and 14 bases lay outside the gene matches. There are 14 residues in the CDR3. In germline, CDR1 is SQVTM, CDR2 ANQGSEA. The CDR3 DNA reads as TGCAGCCACCTAGTGGGAGGGCGCCCGGATACGCAGTATTTT. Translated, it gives CSHLVGGRPDTQYF.

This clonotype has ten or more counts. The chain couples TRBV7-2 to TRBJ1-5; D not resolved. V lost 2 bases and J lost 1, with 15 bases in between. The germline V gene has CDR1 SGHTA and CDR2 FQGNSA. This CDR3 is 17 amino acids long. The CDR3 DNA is TGTGCCAGCAGCTTAATCGGCGGGAGAACGAGCAATCAGCCCCAGCATTTT. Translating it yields CASSLIGGRTSNQPQHF.

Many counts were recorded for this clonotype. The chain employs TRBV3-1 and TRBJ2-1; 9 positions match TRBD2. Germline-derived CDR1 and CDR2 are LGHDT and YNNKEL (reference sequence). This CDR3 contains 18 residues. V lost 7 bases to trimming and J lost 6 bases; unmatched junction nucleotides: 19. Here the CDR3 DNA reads TGTGCCAGCACCTCGACCCCGCTTAGCGGGAGAGGGGCCAATGAGCAGTTCTTC. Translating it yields CASTSTPLSGRGANEQFF.

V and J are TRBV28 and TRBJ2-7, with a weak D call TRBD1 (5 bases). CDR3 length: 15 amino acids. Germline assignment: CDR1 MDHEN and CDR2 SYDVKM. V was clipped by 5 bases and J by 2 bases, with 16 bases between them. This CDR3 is CASSGAGIRTYEQYF. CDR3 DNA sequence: TGTGCCAGCAGTGGGGCAGGGATCAGGACCTACGAGCAGTACTTC. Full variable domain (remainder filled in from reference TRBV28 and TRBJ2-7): DVKVTQSSRYLVKRTGEKVFLECVQDMDHENMFWYRQDPGLGLRLIYFSYDVKMKEKGDIPEGYSVSREKKERFSLILESASTNQTSMYLCASSGAGIRTYEQYFGPGTRLTVT.

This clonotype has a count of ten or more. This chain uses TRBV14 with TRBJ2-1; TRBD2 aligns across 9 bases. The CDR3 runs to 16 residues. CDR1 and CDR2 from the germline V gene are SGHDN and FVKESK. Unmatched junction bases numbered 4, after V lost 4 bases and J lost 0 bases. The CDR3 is CASSLRTSASYNEQFF. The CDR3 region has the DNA TGTGCCAGCAGCCTTCGGACTAGCGCCTCCTACAATGAGCAGTTCTTC.

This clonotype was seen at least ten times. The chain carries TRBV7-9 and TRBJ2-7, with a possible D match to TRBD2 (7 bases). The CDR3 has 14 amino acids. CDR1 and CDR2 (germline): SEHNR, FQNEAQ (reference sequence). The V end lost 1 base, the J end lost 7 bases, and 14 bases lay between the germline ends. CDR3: CASSLVTGREEQYF. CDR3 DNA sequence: TGTGCCAGCAGCTTAGTAACAGGGAGGGAAGAGCAGTACTTC.

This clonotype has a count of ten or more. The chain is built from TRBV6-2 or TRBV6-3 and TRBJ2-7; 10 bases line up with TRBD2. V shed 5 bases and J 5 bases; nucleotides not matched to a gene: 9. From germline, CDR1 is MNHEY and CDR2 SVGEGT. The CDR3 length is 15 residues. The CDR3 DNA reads TGTGCCAGCAGTGATATAGCGGGAGGTGACCACGAGCAGTACTTC. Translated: CASSDIAGGDHEQYF.

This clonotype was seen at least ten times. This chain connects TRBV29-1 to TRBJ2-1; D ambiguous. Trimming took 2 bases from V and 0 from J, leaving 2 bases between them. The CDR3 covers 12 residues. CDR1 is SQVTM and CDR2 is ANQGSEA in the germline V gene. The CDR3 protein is CSVESSYNEQFF. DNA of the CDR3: TGCAGCGTTGAAAGCTCCTACAATGAGCAGTTCTTC.

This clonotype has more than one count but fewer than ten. The CDR3 sequence: CAWSRGPPTIRNEQFF. CDR3 nucleotides: TGTGCCTGGAGTAGGGGGCCCCCTACTATTCGGAATGAGCAGTTCTTC. V gene TRBV30 combines with J gene TRBJ2-1; 7 bases are a match to TRBD1. This CDR3 contains 16 residues. Trimming at V came to 2 bases and at J to 7 bases, leaving 14 bases not matched to a gene. Looked up from germline, CDR1 is GTSNPN and CDR2 is SVGIG (reference sequence).

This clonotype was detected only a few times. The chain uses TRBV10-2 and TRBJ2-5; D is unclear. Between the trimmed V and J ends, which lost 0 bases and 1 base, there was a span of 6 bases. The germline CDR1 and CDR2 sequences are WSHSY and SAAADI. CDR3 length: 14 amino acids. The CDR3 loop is CASSESGTQETQYF. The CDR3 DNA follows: TGCGCCAGCAGTGAGTCGGGCACCCAAGAGACCCAGTACTTC.

The CDR3 DNA is TGTGCCAGCTCAATAAACAGGGGCTCTGGGGCCAACGTCCTGACTTTC. It yields the protein CASSINRGSGANVLTF. The J gene is TRBJ2-6, the V gene TRBV18; 7 nucleotides align to TRBD1. V trimming: 5 bases; J trimming: 0 bases; junction bases outside the gene matches: 4. Germline values: CDR1 KGHSH, CDR2 LQKENI. The CDR3 has 16 residues.

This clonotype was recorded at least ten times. The chain's CDR3 is CANPQSSGANVLTF. DNA of the CDR3: TGTGCCAACCCACAAAGCTCTGGGGCCAACGTCCTGACTTTC. V gene TRBV7-9 combines with J gene TRBJ2-6; D is unresolved. This CDR3 spans 14 amino acids. V dropped 10 bases and J dropped 0 bases, with 10 bases sitting between them. Germline lookup yields CDR1 SEHNR and CDR2 FQNEAQ (reference sequence).

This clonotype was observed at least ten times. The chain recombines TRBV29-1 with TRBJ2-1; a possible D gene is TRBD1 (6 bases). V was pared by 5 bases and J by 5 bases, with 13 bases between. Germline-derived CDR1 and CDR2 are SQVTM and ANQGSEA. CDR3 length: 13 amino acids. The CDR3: CSVRTVAHNEQFF. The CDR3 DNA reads TGCAGCGTTCGGACAGTGGCCCACAATGAGCAGTTCTTC.

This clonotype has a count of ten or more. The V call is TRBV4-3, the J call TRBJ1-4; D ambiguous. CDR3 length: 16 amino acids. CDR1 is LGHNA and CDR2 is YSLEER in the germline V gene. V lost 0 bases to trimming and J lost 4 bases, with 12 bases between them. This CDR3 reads CASSQERGLINEKLFF. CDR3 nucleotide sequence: TGCGCCAGCAGCCAAGAACGAGGACTGATTAATGAAAAACTGTTTTTT.